This entry lists 28 T cell receptor beta chains sequenced from one sample in a study of breast tumors, draining lymph nodes, adjacent tissues. TCRdb itself ran the multiplex PCR reads through MiXCR, one entry per CDR3 protein. Of approximately 130,000 distinct CDR3 sequences listed, about a fifth are singletons. The lymph nodes were axillary draining lymph nodes from breast cancer patients. Sequences were obtained from axillary lymph node tissue. The receptors were gathered from a female donor with breast cancer. Some clones in this sample may be carry-over from other donors' samples.

The count of this clonotype is one. This CDR3 is missing its conserved last phenylalanine or tryptophan, likely due to a read error. This chain uses TRBV6-2 or TRBV6-3 with TRBJ2-1, with 11 bases that match TRBD2. CDR3 length equals 20 residues. CDR1 and CDR2 from the germline V gene are MNHEY and SVGEGT. V was clipped by 0 bases and J by 6 bases; unmatched bases: 16. CDR3 amino acids: CASSYSIRTSGSFLTNEQFS. For the CDR3, the DNA is TGTGCCAGCAGTTACTCTATTCGAACTAGCGGGAGCTTTCTAACCAATGAGCAGTTCTCC.

This clonotype was seen at least ten times. The chain carries TRBV9 and TRBJ2-3; 13 bases match TRBD2. CDR1 and CDR2 (germline): SGDLS, YYNGEE. There are 17 residues in the CDR3. V gave up 0 bases and J gave up 2 bases; unmatched junction bases: 3. The CDR3 reads CASSVVGLAGPTDTQYF. CDR3 bases: TGTGCCAGCAGCGTAGTGGGACTAGCGGGGCCCACAGATACGCAGTATTTT.

The chain employs TRBV5-1 and TRBJ2-5; no definite D call. The length of the CDR3 is 13 residues. Trimming took off 0 bases at V and 9 bases at J, with 12 bases between the two ends. The germline gives CDR1 SGHRS, CDR2 YFSETQ. The CDR3 is CASSLGPAEAQYF. The CDR3 coding sequence is TGCGCCAGCAGCTTGGGTCCGGCCGAGGCCCAGTACTTC.

Ten or more counts support this clonotype. This rearrangement joins TRBV30 to TRBJ1-3; D ambiguous. This CDR3 is built from 14 residues. In germline, CDR1 is GTSNPN, CDR2 SVGIG (reference sequence). The V and J ends lost 4 bases and 0 bases respectively, with 10 bases between them. The CDR3 DNA reads as TGTGCCTGGATGCGTGGGATCTCTGGAAACACCATATATTTT. Residues: CAWMRGISGNTIYF.

Many counts were recorded for this clonotype. The J gene is TRBJ1-2, the V gene TRBV4-1; 8 bases align to TRBD1. V shed 3 bases, J shed 6 bases, and the junction held 6 bases outside the gene matches. CDR3 size: 14 residues. Per the germline V gene, CDR1 is MGHRA and CDR2 is YSYEKL. CDR3 region: CASSHEDRADGYTF. The CDR3 DNA follows: TGCGCCAGCAGCCACGAGGACAGGGCCGATGGCTACACCTTC.

This clonotype was seen many times. V usage is TRBV11-2 and J usage is TRBJ2-5; D could derive from TRBD1 or TRBD2 (6 bases each). The V and J ends lost 6 bases and 4 bases respectively, with 15 bases between them. CDR1 and CDR2 from the germline V gene are SGHAT and FQNNGV. The CDR3 covers 14 residues. DNA of the CDR3: TGTGCCAGCAGGCACAGGGAAGCGGGAGAGACCCAGTACTTC. Translating gives CASRHREAGETQYF.

The chain combines TRBV19 with TRBJ2-3; 11 nucleotides line up with TRBD2. The CDR3 has 18 amino acids. The V gene's germline CDR1 is LNHDA and CDR2 SQIVND (reference sequence). The ends lost 3 bases at V and 0 bases at J; junction bases unmatched: 8. CDR3 region: CASSILGLADASTDTQYF. The CDR3 DNA reads TGTGCCAGTAGTATCCTGGGACTAGCGGACGCTAGCACAGATACGCAGTATTTT.

The sample holds many counts of this clonotype. The rearrangement links TRBV20-1 to TRBJ2-7; 7 nucleotides line up with TRBD2. V dropped 1 base and J dropped 4; count of bases not matched to a gene: 4. The V gene's germline CDR1 is DFQATT and CDR2 SNEGSKA (reference sequence). The CDR3 is 13 residues long. The CDR3 DNA follows: TGCAGTGCTAGAGTTGGGGGGGTGTACGAGCAGTACTTC. Translating it yields CSARVGGVYEQYF.

This clonotype came up many times. The gene calls are TRBV27 and TRBJ2-3; weak D call: TRBD1 (6 bases). CDR3 size: 14 residues. Trimming stripped 6 bases from V and 2 bases from J, with 12 bases between. The germline V gene has CDR1 MNHEY and CDR2 SMNVEV (reference sequence). The DNA for the CDR3 is TGTGCCAGCAGACAGGGACCGGACACAGATACGCAGTATTTT. This sequence encodes CASRQGPDTDTQYF.

The rearrangement uses TRBV27 and TRBJ1-5, with 11 bases aligning to TRBD1. The CDR3 consists of 14 residues. Trimming took 6 bases from V and 6 from J; bases not matched to a gene: 4. CDR1 is MNHEY and CDR2 is SMNVEV in the germline V gene (reference sequence). The chain's CDR3 is CASRAGTGGQPQHF. The CDR3 coding sequence is TGTGCCAGCAGAGCAGGGACAGGGGGTCAGCCCCAGCATTTT.

Concerning this clonotype: With a much larger clone just one base away, this may be a read error. The V and J genes are TRBV19 and TRBJ2-7; 9 nucleotides agree with TRBD1. The CDR3 totals 15 residues. The V gene's germline CDR1 is LNHDA and CDR2 SQIVND (reference sequence). In DNA, the CDR3 is TGTGCCGGTAGTATCCCCGGGACAGGGAGAAACGAGCAGTACTTC. This sequence encodes CAGSIPGTGRNEQYF.

This chain joins TRBV28 and TRBJ1-5; tentatively, D is TRBD1 (6 bases). The CDR3 runs 14 residues. CDR1 is MDHEN, CDR2 SYDVKM, per germline. Between the trimmed V and J ends, which lost 10 bases and 2 bases, there was a span of 15 bases. The DNA for the CDR3 is TGTGCCACACTAACAGGGACGGGCAATCAGCCCCAGCATTTT. Amino acid sequence: CATLTGTGNQPQHF.

The sample holds many counts of this clonotype. V and J are TRBV4-2 and TRBJ2-5, with 9 bases identical to TRBD2. The CDR3 has 15 amino acids. From germline, CDR1 is LGHNA and CDR2 YNFKEQ. V shed 0 bases, J shed 4 bases, and the junction held 3 bases outside the gene matches. The CDR3 coding sequence is TGTGCCAGCAGCCAAGAGGAGCGGGGGGCAGAGACCCAGTACTTC. The encoded protein is CASSQEERGAETQYF.

This clonotype was detected ten times or more. V gene TRBV2 combines with J gene TRBJ2-2, with a weak D call TRBD1 (5 bases). Trimming removed 9 bases from V and 4 bases from J, with 12 bases in between. This CDR3 region has 13 residues. The germline V gene has CDR1 SNHLY and CDR2 FYNNEI. CDR3 bases: TGTGCCAGAATGGACATACCCACCGGGGAGCTGTTTTTT. Protein sequence: CARMDIPTGELFF.

This clonotype was seen ten or more times. This chain connects TRBV19 to TRBJ1-2, with D maybe TRBD1 (6 bases). From germline, CDR1 is LNHDA and CDR2 SQIVND (reference sequence). Trimming took 0 bases from V and 3 from J, leaving 11 bases between them. The CDR3 runs to 15 residues. CDR3 nucleotides: TGTGCCAGTAGTATAGATGAGGGGGACGACTATGGCTACACCTTC. Protein: CASSIDEGDDYGYTF.

At least ten counts were recorded for this clonotype. This rearrangement joins TRBV9 to TRBJ2-1; TRBD2 agrees at 11 bases. The V and J ends lost 0 bases and 5 bases, in that order; junction bases with no gene match: 7. Per the germline V gene, CDR1 is SGDLS and CDR2 is YYNGEE. This CDR3 is 17 amino acids long. The CDR3, as DNA: TGTGCCAGCAGCGTAGCTAGCGGGAGGAGGTACGACAATGAGCAGTTCTTC. Translation gives CASSVASGRRYDNEQFF.

In this sample, this clonotype turned up many times. This chain connects TRBV6-5 to TRBJ2-2, with TRBD2 matching over 9 bases. The J segment lost 1 base and the V segment lost 6 bases, leaving 0 bases of the junction unmatched. The CDR3 totals 14 residues. CDR1 is MNHEY and CDR2 is SVGAGI in the germline V gene. The CDR3 nucleotides read TGTGCCAGCAGGACTAGCGGGAACACCGGGGAGCTGTTTTTT. Translating it yields CASRTSGNTGELFF.

This clonotype was recorded many times. V is TRBV20-1 and J is TRBJ2-7; 9 positions agree with TRBD1. There are 15 residues in the CDR3. After removal of 1 base from V and 4 bases from J, the junction contained 8 bases not matched to a gene. Germline assignment: CDR1 DFQATT and CDR2 SNEGSKA (reference sequence). CDR3 loop: CSARAYRTGAYEQYF. The CDR3 bases are TGCAGTGCTAGAGCTTACCGGACAGGGGCTTACGAGCAGTACTTC.

This clonotype was recorded at least ten times. V gene TRBV10-2 combines with J gene TRBJ2-1, with D possibly called TRBD1 or TRBD2 (6 bases each). Germline assignment: CDR1 WSHSY and CDR2 SAAADI. This CDR3 has 12 amino acids. V lost 7 bases, J lost 5 bases, and 9 bases lay in between. CDR3 in amino acids: CASKGGNNEQFF. The CDR3 region has the DNA TGCGCCAGCAAGGGGGGAAACAATGAGCAGTTCTTC.

The table lists this clonotype with many counts. J is TRBJ1-3 and V is TRBV6-5, with D perhaps TRBD1 (6 bases). V was trimmed by 2 bases and J by 8 bases, leaving 10 bases between them. CDR3 size: 13 residues. Germline assignment: CDR1 MNHEY and CDR2 SVGAGI. The DNA for the CDR3 is TGTGCCAGCAGTTACCGGGGGGCGGACACCATATATTTT. Translated, it gives CASSYRGADTIYF.

This clonotype showed up many times. The chain combines TRBV20-1 with TRBJ2-3; weak D call: TRBD2 (7 bases). The V and J ends lost 4 bases and 5 bases respectively, with 16 bases between them. CDR3 size: 14 residues. Germline CDR1 reads DFQATT; CDR2 reads SNEGSKA (reference sequence). The CDR3 is CSATEGGGGDTQYF. The DNA for the CDR3 is TGCAGTGCTACCGAGGGAGGGGGGGGAGATACGCAGTATTTT.

Points on this clonotype: This may come from a read error, since a much larger clone is one base off. V and J are TRBV7-2 and TRBJ1-2; 9 bases map to TRBD1. Germline-derived CDR1 and CDR2 are SGHTA and FQGNSA. The length of the CDR3 is 16 residues. In DNA form, the CDR3 reads TGTGCCAGCAGCTTAGTTGTCGGGGACAGGGCCTATGGCCACACCTTC. It translates to CASSLVVGDRAYGHTF.

At least ten counts were recorded for this clonotype. The chain is built from TRBV19 and TRBJ2-1, with TRBD2 as a possible D gene (6 bases). Trimming left V 4 bases short and J 6 bases short, with 13 bases between. Germline V gene data show CDR1 as LNHDA and CDR2 as SQIVND (reference sequence). The CDR3 totals 14 residues. As DNA, the CDR3 is TGTGCCAGTAGTAGCCCGGGACTCACCAATGAGCAGTTCTTC. Amino acids: CASSSPGLTNEQFF. Looking up the rest from reference TRBV19 and TRBJ2-1 gives the full variable domain: DGGITQSPKYLFRKEGQNVTLSCEQNLNHDAMYWYRQDPGQGLRLIYYSQIVNDFQKGDIAEGYSVSREKKESFPLTVTSAQKNPTAFYLCASSSPGLTNEQFFGPGTRLTVL.

This clonotype was recorded once. This may be a read error, as it is one base from a much larger clone. This chain links TRBV11-1 with TRBJ2-3; the match to TRBD2 covers 8 bases. Germline V lookup: CDR1 SGHAT, CDR2 FQDESV (reference sequence). J was trimmed by 2 bases and V by 3 bases; bases with no gene match: 7. This CDR3 contains 16 residues. The CDR3 loop reads CASSFGGGLNTDTQYF. DNA of the CDR3: TGTGCCAGCAGCTTCGGGGGGGGACTTAACACAGATACGCAGTATTTT.

Ten or more counts support this clonotype. The chain employs TRBV12-3 or TRBV12-4 and TRBJ1-5; D is ambiguous. Trimming pared 3 bases from V and 5 bases from J, leaving 11 bases between. The CDR3 has 14 amino acids. This chain's CDR3 is CASSLRAGDQPQHF. DNA for the CDR3: TGTGCCAGCAGTTTGCGCGCGGGCGATCAGCCCCAGCATTTT.

CDR3 loop: CAISGGLAAYNEQFF. CDR3 bases: TGTGCCATCAGTGGGGGACTAGCGGCCTACAATGAGCAGTTCTTC. This chain links TRBV10-3 with TRBJ2-1; 11 positions agree with TRBD2. The CDR3 contains 15 residues. Germline V gene sequence: CDR1 ENHRY, CDR2 SYGVKD. V was pared by 4 bases and J by 2 bases, with 1 base of the junction left unmatched.

This clonotype was observed many times. The chain has TRBV29-1 and TRBJ2-3; TRBD2 agrees at 11 bases. The CDR3 has 14 amino acids. Germline V gene data show CDR1 as SQVTM and CDR2 as ANQGSEA. With V trimmed by 6 bases and J by 0 bases, 2 bases remained unmatched. The chain's CDR3 is CSVGLADSTDTQYF. The CDR3 nucleotides are TGCAGCGTGGGACTAGCGGATAGCACAGATACGCAGTATTTT.

Many counts were recorded for this clonotype. This chain joins TRBV7-9 and TRBJ1-2; 7 positions agree with TRBD1. J lost 8 bases, V lost 1 base, and 7 bases had no gene match. The germline V gene encodes CDR1 SEHNR and CDR2 FQNEAQ (reference sequence). This CDR3 contains 14 residues. The CDR3 sequence: CASSLGRDREGYTF. The DNA of the CDR3 is TGTGCCAGCAGCTTAGGCCGAGACAGGGAAGGCTACACCTTC.